This T cell receptor beta chain was recovered during a study of T cells in narcolepsy (dated by TCRdb to the late 2010s). General notes on the study: Patients with narcolepsy type 1 or type 2 (NT1, NT2) and healthy control donors were enrolled in the study. The study sought autoreactive T cells targeting hypocretin neuron self-antigens (hypocretin, TRIB2) in narcolepsy patients, using TCR Vbeta sequencing to track clonotypes in blood and CSF.

Receptor libraries were prepared by the immunoSEQ multiplex PCR assay. TCRdb carries this immuneACCESS record with in-frame sequences only. Its versions omit some clonotypes, under half of them owing to an unresolved V gene in the studies checked, with the rest unexplained. For this sample the table gives 25,000 to 35,000 clones, of which roughly four fifths were detected only once. The ten largest make up roughly 0.7% of the sample. In its sample, this clone was seen a few times. No cognate antigen has been identified for it. Per-nucleotide qualities are absent, and no much larger clonotype sits a single base away. The CDR3, from cysteine to phenylalanine, totals 16 residues. The DNA shown is the 48-base CDR3, in frame from base 1. V is cut by 1 base and J by 2 bases, and the space between the germline ends is 13 bases. Reading the germline V gene gives CDR1 SGHDT and CDR2 YYEEEE. Paper-wide results and their limitations: In plots comparing CSF and blood CD4+ T cell clonotypes from the same patient, HCRT-specific and TRIB2-specific autoreactive clonotypes were highlighted. Autoreactive clonotypes were reported to be detected serially in the blood of the same patients and of different patients, but not in the blood of healthy controls. Certain blood memory CD4+ repertoires from patients and controls had no sequences that matched autoreactive T cell clones. Numbers of sequenced blood memory CD4+ clonotypes were comparable, averaging roughly 40,000 in patients and 33,354 in controls.

For TCR Vbeta sequencing, memory CD4+ T cells were sorted ex vivo from the peripheral blood of narcolepsy patients and healthy controls. The sample taken for sequencing was memory (CD45RA-) CD4+ T cells from blood. The cell subset or site label, read with the paper, signifies: memory T cells sorted ex vivo from peripheral blood. The sequence joins TRBV5-6 to TRBJ1-5; the D gene is possibly TRBD1, with 5 bases matching. The sequence was collected from a human donor in good health. The nucleotide sequence reads TGTGCCAGCAGCTTGACGGCATGGGGACGCAATCAGCCCCAGCATTTT. It translates as CASSLTAWGRNQPQHF.